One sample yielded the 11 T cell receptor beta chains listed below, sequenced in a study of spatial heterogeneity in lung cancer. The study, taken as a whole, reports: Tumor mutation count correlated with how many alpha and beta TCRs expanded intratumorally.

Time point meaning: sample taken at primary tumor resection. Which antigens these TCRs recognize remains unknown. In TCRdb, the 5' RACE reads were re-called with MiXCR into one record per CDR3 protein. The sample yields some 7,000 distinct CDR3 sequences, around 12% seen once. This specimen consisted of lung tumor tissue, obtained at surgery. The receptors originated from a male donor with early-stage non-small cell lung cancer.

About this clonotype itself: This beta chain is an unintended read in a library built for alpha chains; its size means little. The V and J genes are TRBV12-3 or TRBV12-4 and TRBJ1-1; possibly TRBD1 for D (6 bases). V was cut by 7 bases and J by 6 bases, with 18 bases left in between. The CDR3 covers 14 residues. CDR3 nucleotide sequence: TGTGCCAGCACCTCTAGGGGGGCGACGGCTGAAGCTTTCTTT. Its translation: CASTSRGATAEAFF.

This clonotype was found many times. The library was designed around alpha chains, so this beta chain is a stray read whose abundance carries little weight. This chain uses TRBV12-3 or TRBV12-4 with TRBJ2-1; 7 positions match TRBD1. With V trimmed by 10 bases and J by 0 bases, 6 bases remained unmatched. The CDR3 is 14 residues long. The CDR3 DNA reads TGTGCCACCAGGACAGGTCTCTCCTACAATGAGCAGTTCTTC. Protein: CATRTGLSYNEQFF.

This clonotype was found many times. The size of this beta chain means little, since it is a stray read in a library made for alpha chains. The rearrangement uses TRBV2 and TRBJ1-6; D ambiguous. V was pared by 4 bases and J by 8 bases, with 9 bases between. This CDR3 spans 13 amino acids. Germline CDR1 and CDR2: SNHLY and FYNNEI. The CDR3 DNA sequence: TGTGCCAGCAGTGGCTTGGCGGATTCACCCCTCCACTTT. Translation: CASSGLADSPLHF.

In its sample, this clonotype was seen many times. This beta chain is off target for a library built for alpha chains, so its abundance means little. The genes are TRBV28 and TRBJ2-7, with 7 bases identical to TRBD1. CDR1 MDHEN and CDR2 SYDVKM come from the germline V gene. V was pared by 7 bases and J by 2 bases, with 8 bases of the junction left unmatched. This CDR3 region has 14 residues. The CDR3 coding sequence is TGTGCCAGCACCCCGACAGGGTCACCCTACGAGCAGTACTTC. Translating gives CASTPTGSPYEQYF.

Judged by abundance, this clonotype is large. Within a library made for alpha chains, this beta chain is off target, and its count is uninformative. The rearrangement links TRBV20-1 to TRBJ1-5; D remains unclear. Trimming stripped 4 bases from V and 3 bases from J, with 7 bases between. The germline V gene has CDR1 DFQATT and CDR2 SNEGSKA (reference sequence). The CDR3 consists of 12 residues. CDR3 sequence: CSATPFNQPQHF. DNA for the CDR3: TGCAGTGCTACGCCGTTCAATCAGCCCCAGCATTTT.

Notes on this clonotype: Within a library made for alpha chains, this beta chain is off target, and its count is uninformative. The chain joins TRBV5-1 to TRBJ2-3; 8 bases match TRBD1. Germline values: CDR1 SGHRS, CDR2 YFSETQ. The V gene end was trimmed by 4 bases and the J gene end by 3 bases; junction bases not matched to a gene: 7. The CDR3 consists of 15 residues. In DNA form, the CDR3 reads TGCGCCAGCAGCAACCAGGGGGCGAGGACAGATACGCAGTATTTT. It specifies CASSNQGARTDTQYF.

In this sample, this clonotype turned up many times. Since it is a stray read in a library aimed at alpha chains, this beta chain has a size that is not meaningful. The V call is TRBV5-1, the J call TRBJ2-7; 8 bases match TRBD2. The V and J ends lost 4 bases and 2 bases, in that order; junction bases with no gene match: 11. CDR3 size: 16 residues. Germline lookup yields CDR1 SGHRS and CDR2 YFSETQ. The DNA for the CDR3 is TGCGCCAGCAGCCCAGAGGGGAGCGGGAGCCCCTACGAGCAGTACTTC. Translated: CASSPEGSGSPYEQYF.

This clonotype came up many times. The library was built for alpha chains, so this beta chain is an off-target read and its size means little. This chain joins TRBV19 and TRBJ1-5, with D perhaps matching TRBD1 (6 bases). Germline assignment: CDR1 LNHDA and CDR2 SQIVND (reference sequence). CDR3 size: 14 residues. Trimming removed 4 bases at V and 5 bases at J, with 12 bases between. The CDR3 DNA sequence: TGTGCCAGTAGTACTCAGGACAGTTATCAGCCCCAGCATTTT. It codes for CASSTQDSYQPQHF.

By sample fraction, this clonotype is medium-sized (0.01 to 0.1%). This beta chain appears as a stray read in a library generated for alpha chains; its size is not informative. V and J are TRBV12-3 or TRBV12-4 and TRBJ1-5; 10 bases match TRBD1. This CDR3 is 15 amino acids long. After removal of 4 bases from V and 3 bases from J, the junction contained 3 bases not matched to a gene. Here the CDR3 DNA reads TGTGCCAGCAGTTCCGGGACAGGGGCCAATCAGCCCCAGCATTTT. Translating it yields CASSSGTGANQPQHF.

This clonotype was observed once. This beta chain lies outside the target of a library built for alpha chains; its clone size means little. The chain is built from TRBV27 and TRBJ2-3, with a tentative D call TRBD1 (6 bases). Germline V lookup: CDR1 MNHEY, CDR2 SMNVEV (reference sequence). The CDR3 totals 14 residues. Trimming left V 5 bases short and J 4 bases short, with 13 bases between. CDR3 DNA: TGTGCCAGCAGTCTCCTAGGGGGAGCAGATACGCAGTATTTT. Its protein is CASSLLGGADTQYF.

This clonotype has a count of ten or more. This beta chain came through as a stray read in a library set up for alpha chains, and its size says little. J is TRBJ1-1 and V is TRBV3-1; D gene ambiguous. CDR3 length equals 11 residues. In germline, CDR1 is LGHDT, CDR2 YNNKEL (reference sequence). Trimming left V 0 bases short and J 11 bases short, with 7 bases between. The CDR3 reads CASSQEGAAFF. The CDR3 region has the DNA TGTGCCAGCAGCCAAGAGGGCGCGGCTTTCTTT.